This T cell receptor (beta chain) was documented in a study of blood T cells in healthy people across ages. For the study at large: Template switching picked up about one barcoded beta molecule for each two T cells.

Study results and limitations: When set beside aged donors, long-lived donors presented more naive CD4+ cells and higher diversity.

At least 6.5 million PBMCs were isolated per sample. This clonotype was recorded once. What it recognizes is unknown. Then a second PCR, running roughly 7 to 11 cycles, was carried out with a sample-barcoded 5' primer and a J-beta primer mix. Every cDNA molecule bore a tag from a template-switch adaptor containing 12 random nucleotides. In TCRdb, the 5' RACE reads were re-called with MiXCR into one record per CDR3 protein. The data show about 1.4 million distinct CDR3 sequences, roughly 59% seen once. This sequence was found in a man between 18 and 29 years old in good health. Material for sequencing was blood.

The DNA of the CDR3 is TGTGCCAGCAGCTTGTTTGGGACAGGGGGTGATGAGCAGTTCTTC. Amino acid sequence: CASSLFGTGGDEQFF. The rearrangement links TRBV5-6 to TRBJ2-1; 11 bases line up with TRBD1. This CDR3 contains 15 residues. J lost 8 bases, V lost 1 base, and 5 bases had no gene match. Per germline, CDR1 SGHDT and CDR2 YYEEEE.